The present T cell receptor beta chain was sequenced within a study of PD-L1 blockade in urothelial cancer. On the study more broadly: Patients' prior chemotherapy regimens numbered 0 to 3. Blood analysis occurred 3 weeks (second dose) and 6 weeks after treatment start. T cells were recovered from blood samples at a median of roughly 150,000.

Points from the study as a whole: Tumor-associated clones in blood expanded more at 3 weeks in durable-benefit patients.

Some clones are missing from TCRdb's copy, which holds only in-frame ones; the method was immunoSEQ multiplex PCR. The sample contains fewer than 130,000 clones, approximately 86% of which appear only once. The germline V and J ends were trimmed by 5 bases and 0 bases, with 23 bases remaining between them. Germline V gene lookup returns CDR1 SGHDT and CDR2 YYEEEE. The CDR3 spans 19 residues. There are a few counts of this clone. The antigen is unknown. The receptor comes from a man in his forties or fifties with urothelial cancer. The V gene is TRBV5-6, the J gene TRBJ1-4; D gene ambiguous. The starting material was PBMCs, obtained around atezolizumab (anti-PD-L1) treatment. The CDR3 here is CASSQIPGSHLATNEKLFF. Here the CDR3 DNA reads TGTGCCAGCAGTCAAATTCCCGGGTCACACCTTGCAACTAATGAAAAACTGTTTTTT.